This T cell receptor (beta chain) comes out of a study of blood T cell repertoires in COVID-19 (dated by TCRdb to the early 2020s). With respect to the entire study: Recovered participants in ImmuneRACE Cohort 3 were defined as having two consecutive negative NP/OP PCR tests, clearance from a healthcare professional, or resolution of symptoms. Collaborator samples came from the United States, Italy and Spain and covered acute and convalescent phases of COVID-19. The repertoires were made available in a free public database intended to serve as a resource for research on the immune response to SARS-CoV-2. The prospective study material was composed of cDNA or gDNA derived from T cells, B-cell-depleted T cells, or PBMCs. The samples were drawn from the first 160 participants of the ongoing ImmuneRACE study and from 950 to 1,500 subjects provided by 6 global collaborators. The dataset comprised deeply sampled blood TCRbeta repertoires from subjects exposed to, actively infected with, or recovered from COVID-19. The sample metadata nearly always contained a de-identified subject ID, COVID-19 status, age in years and sex. Where available, HLA class I and class II types were taken from metadata supplied by the sample provider and were not determined by assay-based typing. What the work shows at the level of the full study, not this receptor alone: How much clinical and demographic metadata was included differed by source and by participant, and the metadata was provided uncurated.

V was cut back by 5 bases and J by 4 bases, leaving a gap of 14 bases between them. In the germline V gene (reference sequence), CDR1 corresponds to LNHDA and CDR2 to SQIVND. The CDR3 runs 14 amino acids, cysteine and phenylalanine included. Left in the record is the CDR3 DNA by itself, 42 bases read in frame from the first base. TCRbeta CDR3 regions were amplified from genomic DNA using the immunoSEQ Assay, a bias-controlled multiplex PCR. Regarding the original processing steps: The number of nucleated cells in each sample was estimated from the amplification of reference gene primers within the assay. Sequence reads were collapsed and filtered to measure the absolute abundance of every unique TCRbeta CDR3 rearrangement. For each sample, productive Simpson clonality was calculated as the square root of Simpson's diversity index across productive rearrangements. TCRdb obtained this table from immuneACCESS and retained in-frame rearrangements with V and J assigned. These tables miss some clones; where compared with another copy, unresolved V genes account for less than half of the shortfall, and the remainder is unexplained. That table supplies the V and J calls and clone size; D and trimming were determined from the DNA. This sample comprises roughly 340,000 clones, around 87% of them detected only once. The top ten constitute roughly 2% of the sample.

In the prospective study, participants were about 18 to 95 years old, resided in 24 geographic areas of the United States, and were enrolled through a virtual design. Cohort assignment in the prospective study relied on participant-reported clinical history from a screening survey and a study questionnaire. In the prospective study, whole blood, serum and a nasopharyngeal or oropharyngeal swab were collected from each participant by mobile phlebotomists. Over an approximately two-month period, participants in the prospective study had the option of providing additional blood draws and questionnaires. Before DNA extraction, blood samples from the prospective study were shipped at room temperature or frozen. Points on this clone: Its antigen specificity is not known. Base quality data are lacking; no much larger clone is found one base away.

The sequenced material came from PBMCs or T cells enriched from blood (not recorded which). The clonotype was recovered from a man aged 35 to 55 in a cohort exposed to, infected with or recovered from COVID-19 (not recorded which). This chain joins TRBV19 to TRBJ1-2; the D gene is unclear. The CDR3 region has the sequence CASSGETLRYGYTF. The nucleotide sequence is given as TGTGCCAGTAGTGGGGAGACTCTCCGCTATGGCTACACCTTC.